Listed here are 2 T cell receptor beta chains from one sample, sequenced in a study of T cell responses to AZD1222 COVID-19 vaccine. Using immunoSEQ multiplex PCR, the repertoire was profiled, and TCRdb retains in-frame clones only, with some absent. Found here are 88,000 or so clones, roughly 91% of them singletons; the top ten hold approximately 5.2%. The sample consisted of peripheral blood, taken 28 days after the second AZD1222 dose. These receptors were taken from an adult who received the AZD1222 COVID-19 vaccine.

The chain carries TRBV2 and TRBJ1-6, with 7 bases aligning to TRBD1. The CDR3 extends over 13 amino acids. The junction had 8 bases not matched to a gene; V was cut back by 8 bases and J by 10 bases. Germline CDR1 and CDR2: SNHLY and FYNNEI. DNA of the CDR3: TGTGCCAGCGGAGACAGGGTCGAATCACCCCTCCACTTT. Amino acid sequence: CASGDRVESPLHF.

This clone was recorded once. The V and J genes are TRBV5-4 and TRBJ1-1; 8 nucleotides line up with TRBD1. J gave up 5 bases and V 4 bases, and 7 bases lay outside the gene matches. CDR1 and CDR2 from the germline V gene are SGHNT and YYREEE (reference sequence). This CDR3 is built from 14 residues. The CDR3 loop reads CASSVHRGVTEAFF. Written as DNA, the CDR3 is TGTGCCAGCAGCGTGCACAGGGGGGTAACTGAAGCTTTCTTT. The variable domain in full, with the rest retrieved from reference TRBV5-4 and TRBJ1-1, is ETGVTQSPTHLIKTRGQQVTLRCSSQSGHNTVSWYQQALGQGPQFIFQYYREEENGRGNFPPRFSGLQFPNYSSELNVNALELDDSALYLCASSVHRGVTEAFFGQGTRLTVV.